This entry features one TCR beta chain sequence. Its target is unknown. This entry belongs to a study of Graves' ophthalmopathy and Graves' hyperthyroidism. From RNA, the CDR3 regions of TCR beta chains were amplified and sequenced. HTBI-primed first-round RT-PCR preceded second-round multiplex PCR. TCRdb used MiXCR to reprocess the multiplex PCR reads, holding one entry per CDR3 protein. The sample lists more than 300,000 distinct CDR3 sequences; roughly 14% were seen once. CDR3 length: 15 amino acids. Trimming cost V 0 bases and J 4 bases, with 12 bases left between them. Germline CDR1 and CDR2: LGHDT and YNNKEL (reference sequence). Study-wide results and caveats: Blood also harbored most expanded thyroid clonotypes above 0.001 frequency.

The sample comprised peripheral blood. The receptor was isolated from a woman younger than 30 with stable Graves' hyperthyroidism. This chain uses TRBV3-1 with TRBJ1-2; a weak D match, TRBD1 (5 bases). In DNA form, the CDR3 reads TGTGCCAGCAGCCAAGAGGGCAGGGCGATCTATGGCTACACCTTC. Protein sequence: CASSQEGRAIYGYTF.